The next 26 T cell receptor beta chains were all read from a single sample in a study of CD4+ T cells in melanoma. Profiled with immunoSEQ multiplex PCR; TCRdb holds only in-frame clones, not every one. The sample carries fewer than 15,000 clones, approximately 80% recorded once. The material sequenced was cells from a culture (not recorded whether cultured in vitro). The receptors here all came from a human donor with melanoma.

The rearrangement uses TRBV5-1 and TRBJ2-4; D is possibly TRBD1 (5 bases). This CDR3 is built from 15 residues. The germline V gene has CDR1 SGHRS and CDR2 YFSETQ. V was cut by 3 bases and J by 6 bases, with 16 bases left in between. The CDR3 loop is CASSSKGAGSNIQYF. In nucleotides, the CDR3 is TGCGCCAGCAGCTCGAAAGGGGCCGGTTCAAACATTCAGTACTTC. The full variable domain, completed using reference TRBV5-1 and TRBJ2-4, is KAGVTQTPRYLIKTRGQQVTLSCSPISGHRSVSWYQQTPGQGLQFLFEYFSETQRNKGNFPGRFSGRQFSNSRSEMNVSTLELGDSALYLCASSSKGAGSNIQYFGAGTRLSVL.

The chain carries TRBV18 and TRBJ1-5; 10 positions match TRBD1. CDR1 is KGHSH, CDR2 LQKENI, per germline. V lost 6 bases and J lost 6; bases outside the gene matches: 5. The CDR3 length is 14 residues. The CDR3 DNA is TGTGCCAGCTCGCTGACAGGGGGCAGTCAGCCCCAGCATTTT. This encodes CASSLTGGSQPQHF.

The chain couples TRBV30 to TRBJ2-6; 10 bases match TRBD1. The CDR3 is 16 amino acids. Germline CDR1 is GTSNPN and CDR2 is SVGIG (reference sequence). The V and J ends lost 6 bases and 0 bases, in that order; junction bases with no gene match: 5. The CDR3 loop is CACGDRGHSGANVLTF. Written as DNA, the CDR3 is TGTGCCTGTGGGGACAGGGGACACTCTGGGGCCAACGTCCTGACTTTC.

The chain has TRBV29-1 and TRBJ2-7; D possibly corresponds to TRBD1 (5 bases). Germline V gene data show CDR1 as SQVTM and CDR2 as ANQGSEA. V shed 5 bases and J shed 5 bases, with 13 bases lying between them. The CDR3 loop spans 12 amino acids. The chain's CDR3 is CSVRAGIDEQYF. The CDR3, as DNA: TGCAGCGTTCGGGCAGGGATTGACGAGCAGTACTTC.

The gene calls are TRBV16 and TRBJ1-1, with D possibly TRBD1 on 5 matching bases. Germline V lookup: CDR1 KGHSY, CDR2 FQNENV. This CDR3 is built from 14 residues. Trimming pared 1 base from V and 5 bases from J, leaving 11 bases between. The chain's CDR3 is CASSQLSGRTEAFF. The CDR3 coding sequence is TGTGCCAGCAGCCAATTATCAGGGAGGACTGAAGCTTTCTTT.

V usage is TRBV6-1 and J usage is TRBJ2-4, with D perhaps TRBD1 or TRBD2 (5 bases each). CDR1 and CDR2 (germline): MNHNS, SASEGT. The V end was cut by 5 bases, the J end by 6 bases, with 14 bases between. The CDR3 has 14 amino acids. The CDR3 reads CASSTQGPGNIQYF. The CDR3 bases are TGTGCCAGCAGTACCCAGGGACCAGGAAACATTCAGTACTTC.

This chain joins TRBV6-1 and TRBJ1-5, with TRBD1 identical over 8 bases. Germline trimming cut 5 bases from V and 3 bases from J; bases unmatched to any gene: 3. CDR1 is MNHNS, CDR2 SASEGT, per germline. The CDR3 spans 14 residues. CDR3 bases: TGTGCCAGCAGTACGACAGGGGTCAATCAGCCCCAGCATTTT. Its translation: CASSTTGVNQPQHF.

The chain employs TRBV11-2 and TRBJ1-3; TRBD1 is a possible D gene (5 bases). The V end was cut by 0 bases, the J end by 1 base, with 13 bases between. Germline values: CDR1 SGHAT, CDR2 FQNNGV. This CDR3 contains 17 residues. The CDR3 loop is CASSLDGARGSGNTIYF. CDR3 DNA sequence: TGTGCCAGCAGCTTAGATGGAGCTAGGGGATCTGGAAACACCATATATTTT. Based on the CDR3 plus reference TRBV11-2 and TRBJ1-3, the full variable domain is EAGVAQSPRYKIIEKRQSVAFWCNPISGHATLYWYQQILGQGPKLLIQFQNNGVVDDSQLPKDRFSAERLKGVDSTLKIQPAKLEDSAVYLCASSLDGARGSGNTIYFGEGSWLTVV.

The chain recombines TRBV6-5 with TRBJ1-1, with 7 nucleotides matching TRBD1. CDR3 size: 15 residues. CDR1 MNHEY and CDR2 SVGAGI come from the germline V gene. V lost 0 bases and J lost 4; bases outside the gene matches: 5. CDR3 loop: CASSYSYRGGTEAFF. CDR3 nucleotide sequence: TGTGCCAGCAGTTACTCGTACAGGGGCGGCACTGAAGCTTTCTTT.

This clone has a handful of counts. The rearrangement joins TRBV6-1 to TRBJ2-7; 7 positions match TRBD2. Germline CDR1 MNHNS, CDR2 SASEGT. After removal of 8 bases from V and 3 bases from J, the junction contained 10 bases not matched to a gene. This CDR3 is built from 14 residues. In DNA, the CDR3 is TGTGCCAGCTTCGGGACCGGGACTAACTACGAGCAGTACTTC. This translates into CASFGTGTNYEQYF.

The chain recombines TRBV25-1 with TRBJ2-3; the D is unclear. This CDR3 region has 13 residues. The germline V gene encodes CDR1 MGHDK and CDR2 SYGVNS. The V gene lost 5 bases and the J gene lost 4 bases, with 10 bases spanning the gap. As DNA, the CDR3 is TGTGCCAGCAGTCGTACCCCTCCAGATACGCAGTATTTT. Protein: CASSRTPPDTQYF. The full variable domain, in which reference TRBV25-1 and TRBJ2-3 provide the parts outside the CDR3, is EADIYQTPRYLVIGTGKKITLECSQTMGHDKMYWYQQDPGMELHLIHYSYGVNSTEKGDLSSESTVSRIRTEHFPLTLESARPSHTSQYLCASSRTPPDTQYFGPGTRLTVL.

The chain carries TRBV5-1 and TRBJ1-6; tentative D call: TRBD1 (5 bases). CDR1 and CDR2 (germline): SGHRS, YFSETQ. The V gene lost 4 bases and the J gene lost 6 bases, with 14 bases spanning the gap. There are 15 residues in the CDR3. CDR3 bases: TGCGCCAGCAGCCCCGACAGTGCTTCTAATTCACCCCTCCACTTT. It specifies CASSPDSASNSPLHF.

The chain couples TRBV5-1 to TRBJ1-4; D not resolved. The CDR3 is 13 residues long. Germline V lookup: CDR1 SGHRS, CDR2 YFSETQ. The germline V and J ends were trimmed by 2 bases and 5 bases, with 7 bases remaining between them. This CDR3 is CASSFPDNEKLFF. Here the CDR3 DNA reads TGCGCCAGCAGCTTTCCAGACAATGAAAAACTGTTTTTT.

The chain joins TRBV2 to TRBJ2-3; possibly TRBD1 for D (6 bases). The CDR3 contains 16 residues. Trimming shortened V by 6 bases and J by 2 bases, and 18 bases separated the two germline ends. CDR1 and CDR2 from the germline V gene are SNHLY and FYNNEI. The CDR3, as DNA: TGTGCCAGCAGATACAGGGCGGTAAACTTCACAGATACGCAGTATTTT. This sequence encodes CASRYRAVNFTDTQYF. Full variable domain (outside the CDR3, taken from reference TRBV2 and TRBJ2-3): EPEVTQTPSHQVTQMGQEVILRCVPISNHLYFYWYRQILGQKVEFLVSFYNNEISEKSEIFDDQFSVERPDGSNFTLKIRSTKLEDSAMYFCASRYRAVNFTDTQYFGPGTRLTVL.

The chain has TRBV2 and TRBJ2-7; weak D call: TRBD1 (5 bases). The CDR3 loop spans 13 amino acids. CDR1 and CDR2 (germline): SNHLY, FYNNEI. Between the trimmed V and J ends, which lost 9 bases and 0 bases, there was a span of 12 bases. This CDR3 is CASRQTSSYEQYF. The CDR3 DNA reads TGTGCCAGTAGACAGACAAGCTCCTACGAGCAGTACTTC.

This clone appeared once. The chain couples TRBV25-1 to TRBJ2-3; D unclear. The V and J ends lost 4 bases and 4 bases respectively, with 6 bases between them. The CDR3 sequence is 12 residues long. Germline V CDR1 and CDR2: MGHDK, SYGVNS. CDR3 amino acids: CASSAPSDTQYF. CDR3 in DNA: TGTGCCAGCAGTGCGCCCTCAGATACGCAGTATTTT.

The rearrangement joins TRBV5-8 to TRBJ2-5, with D maybe TRBD2 (6 bases). The germline gives CDR1 SGHTS, CDR2 YDEGEE. Between the trimmed V and J ends, which lost 1 base and 5 bases, there was a span of 9 bases. The CDR3 contains 13 residues. This chain's CDR3 is CASSLWGEETQYF. The CDR3 region has the DNA TGTGCCAGCAGCTTGTGGGGGGAGGAGACCCAGTACTTC.

The rearrangement links TRBV11-2 to TRBJ1-1; D gene uncertain. V lost 9 bases and J lost 8, with 19 bases in between. The CDR3 consists of 13 residues. Germline CDR1 reads SGHAT; CDR2 reads FQNNGV. In DNA form, the CDR3 reads TGTGCCAGTAGGCGAATGCTAGCTCCCGAAGCTTTCTTT. Residues: CASRRMLAPEAFF.

This chain joins TRBV28 and TRBJ1-6; tentatively, D is TRBD1 (5 bases). The CDR3 extends over 14 amino acids. Trimming took off 2 bases at V and 7 bases at J, with 9 bases between the two ends. Germline V CDR1 and CDR2: MDHEN, SYDVKM. As DNA, the CDR3 is TGTGCCAGCAGTTTAGGAGGGACCAATTCACCCCTCCACTTT. This gives the protein CASSLGGTNSPLHF.

The rearrangement links TRBV6-6 to TRBJ2-3; 7 bases are shared with TRBD2. J gave up 0 bases and V 2 bases, and 2 bases lay outside the gene matches. Germline CDR1 reads MNHNY; CDR2 reads SVGAGI (reference sequence). There are 15 residues in the CDR3. For the CDR3, the DNA is TGTGCCAGCAGTTACGGGCGGGGGAGCACAGATACGCAGTATTTT. Translation gives CASSYGRGSTDTQYF.

The chain joins TRBV9 to TRBJ2-3; D perhaps matches TRBD2 (6 bases). With 0 bases removed from V and 2 bases from J, the gap between germline ends came to 19 bases. The length of the CDR3 is 18 residues. Germline CDR1 reads SGDLS; CDR2 reads YYNGEE. Written as DNA, the CDR3 is TGTGCCAGCAGCGTAGCTACTTCCACGGCGGGGAACACAGATACGCAGTATTTT. Translating gives CASSVATSTAGNTDTQYF. The variable domain in full, with the rest retrieved from reference TRBV9 and TRBJ2-3, is DSGVTQTPKHLITATGQRVTLRCSPRSGDLSVYWYQQSLDQGLQFLIQYYNGEERAKGNILERFSAQQFPDLHSELNLSSLELGDSALYFCASSVATSTAGNTDTQYFGPGTRLTVL.

The chain joins TRBV7-6 to TRBJ2-7; 8 nucleotides agree with TRBD1. CDR1 is SGHVS, CDR2 FNYEAQ, per germline. With V trimmed by 1 base and J by 7 bases, 9 bases remained unmatched. The CDR3 sequence is 15 residues long. In DNA, the CDR3 is TGTGCCAGCAGCTTAGGAACAGGGGGATTGCAGGAGCAGTACTTC. Its translation is CASSLGTGGLQEQYF.

The J gene is TRBJ1-3, the V gene TRBV9; D is perhaps TRBD1 (5 bases). The CDR3 has 16 amino acids. Germline CDR1 reads SGDLS; CDR2 reads YYNGEE. Between the trimmed V and J ends, which lost 3 bases and 0 bases, there was a span of 13 bases. The CDR3 region is CASSAATESSGNTIYF. The CDR3 bases are TGTGCCAGCAGCGCAGCGACAGAAAGCTCTGGAAACACCATATATTTT.

J is TRBJ1-2 and V is TRBV28; 9 nucleotides line up with TRBD1. The CDR3 consists of 14 residues. Germline CDR1 MDHEN, CDR2 SYDVKM. Trimming cost V 6 bases and J 8 bases; bases outside gene matches: 10. The CDR3 DNA reads TGTGCCAGCAGACTCGGGACAGGGATTTTCGGCTACACCTTC. It yields the protein CASRLGTGIFGYTF.

V and J are TRBV5-4 and TRBJ2-2, with TRBD2 matching 8 bases. Germline CDR1 and CDR2: SGHNT and YYREEE (reference sequence). CDR3 length equals 20 residues. Unmatched junction bases numbered 24, after V lost 9 bases and J lost 2 bases. As DNA, the CDR3 is TGTGCCACCTGGTCCGGGACTAGGTGGGCAGGTCGGGCTAACACCGGGGAGCTGTTTTTT. Translating gives CATWSGTRWAGRANTGELFF.

The genes are TRBV19 and TRBJ1-3, with D perhaps TRBD1 (5 bases). Germline V gives CDR1 LNHDA, CDR2 SQIVND (reference sequence). The V and J ends lost 7 bases and 11 bases respectively, with 21 bases between them. The CDR3 sequence is 14 residues long. CDR3 residues: CASTDQGYPEAIYF. In DNA form, the CDR3 reads TGTGCCAGTACCGATCAGGGTTACCCTGAAGCCATATATTTT.